The 21 T cell receptor beta chains below all came from one sample that was sequenced in a study of blood T cell repertoires in COVID-19. Produced via immunoSEQ multiplex PCR; TCRdb's table is partial and in-frame only. Here the sample spans around 370,000 clones, 88% being singletons. Sequences were obtained from PBMCs or T cells enriched from blood (not recorded which). These receptors all come from a woman between 18 and 29 years old who had recovered from COVID-19.

The chain has TRBV11-3 and TRBJ2-1, with D possibly matching TRBD2 (6 bases). The V and J ends lost 1 base and 2 bases respectively, with 9 bases between them. CDR3 size: 15 residues. Looked up from germline, CDR1 is SGHNT and CDR2 is YENEEA. CDR3 protein: CASSLGRGTYNEQFF. The CDR3 bases are TGTGCCAGCAGCTTAGGCCGGGGGACCTACAATGAGCAGTTCTTC.

The rearrangement uses TRBV3-1 (or the pseudogene TRBV3-2) and TRBJ2-2; D perhaps matches TRBD1 (6 bases). Germline V gene sequence: CDR1 LGHDT, CDR2 YNNKEL (reference sequence). With 5 bases removed from V and 0 bases from J, the gap between germline ends came to 10 bases. CDR3 length equals 15 residues. The CDR3 protein is CASSAGTPNTGELFF. In nucleotides, the CDR3 is TGTGCCAGCAGCGCCGGGACACCGAACACCGGGGAGCTGTTTTTT.

The chain couples TRBV12-3 or TRBV12-4 to TRBJ1-6; D gene ambiguous. Trimming left V 2 bases short and J 8 bases short, with 7 bases between. The CDR3 is 13 residues long. The CDR3 is CASSLNGDSPLHF. The CDR3 DNA is TGTGCCAGCAGTTTAAACGGGGATTCACCCCTCCACTTT.

V is TRBV6-6 and J is TRBJ1-2, with a tentative D call TRBD1 (5 bases). Germline loops: CDR1 MNHNY, CDR2 SVGAGI (reference sequence). This CDR3 contains 14 residues. Trimming pared 2 bases from V and 6 bases from J, leaving 13 bases between. In nucleotides, the CDR3 is TGTGCCAGCAGTTACGGCGGGACGTCAAATGGCTACACCTTC. It codes for CASSYGGTSNGYTF.

The gene calls are TRBV13 and TRBJ2-5; TRBD2 matches at 11 bases. The CDR3 totals 16 residues. Germline CDR1 reads PRHDT; CDR2 reads FYEKMQ (reference sequence). V lost 5 bases, J lost 1 base, and 6 bases stayed unmatched. The DNA of the CDR3 is TGTGCCAGCAGCCTGAGACTAGCGGGGCCCCAAGAGACCCAGTACTTC. Residues: CASSLRLAGPQETQYF. Full variable domain (remainder filled in from reference TRBV13 and TRBJ2-5): AAGVIQSPRHLIKEKRETATLKCYPIPRHDTVYWYQQGPGQDPQFLISFYEKMQSDKGSIPDRFSAQQFSDYHSELNMSSLELGDSALYFCASSLRLAGPQETQYFGPGTRLLVL.

This clone was seen only once. This sequence joins TRBV28 and TRBJ1-4; TRBD1 might be the D (5 bases). V was clipped by 4 bases and J by 3 bases, with 9 bases between them. The CDR3 covers 14 residues. CDR1 is MDHEN and CDR2 is SYDVKM in the germline V gene. The CDR3 here is CASSSGPPNEKLFF. The CDR3 nucleotides are TGTGCCAGCAGTTCAGGGCCCCCTAATGAAAAACTGTTTTTT.

The chain is built from TRBV19 and TRBJ1-2, with 12 bases that match TRBD1. Losses at the gene ends were 5 bases for V and 6 bases for J; bases not matched to a gene: 4. The CDR3 covers 14 residues. CDR1 and CDR2 from the germline V gene are LNHDA and SQIVND (reference sequence). The CDR3, as DNA: TGTGCCAGTAGTTGGGACAGGGGGCCGGATGGCTACACCTTC. It translates to CASSWDRGPDGYTF.

This sequence joins TRBV6-5 and TRBJ1-1; no reliable D call. Germline lookup yields CDR1 MNHEY and CDR2 SVGAGI. The CDR3 runs 15 residues. Trimming pared 5 bases from V and 5 bases from J, leaving 18 bases between. CDR3 DNA: TGTGCCAGCAGTAAGGGTCGGGAGGGAGTGACTGAAGCTTTCTTT. Translation gives CASSKGREGVTEAFF.

This chain uses TRBV28 with TRBJ2-7; tentative D call: TRBD1 (5 bases). V was shortened by 3 bases and J by 3 bases, with 6 bases between the two germline ends. This CDR3 is built from 12 residues. Germline CDR1 reads MDHEN; CDR2 reads SYDVKM. The CDR3 reads CASSFDSYEQYF. CDR3 DNA: TGTGCCAGCAGTTTCGACAGCTACGAGCAGTACTTC.

The gene calls are TRBV30 and TRBJ1-3; tentative D call: TRBD1 (6 bases). Deletions cut 0 bases from V and 4 bases from J, with 10 bases between. CDR3 length equals 14 residues. Germline CDR1 reads GTSNPN; CDR2 reads SVGIG (reference sequence). The chain's CDR3 is CAWSVPGAGNTIYF. CDR3 coding DNA: TGTGCCTGGAGTGTACCAGGGGCGGGAAACACCATATATTTT.

The chain is built from TRBV2 and TRBJ2-3; D might be TRBD2 (5 bases). Per the germline V gene, CDR1 is SNHLY and CDR2 is FYNNEI. This CDR3 is built from 17 residues. The V end lost 1 base, the J end lost 3 bases, and 17 bases lay between the germline ends. CDR3 region: CASSEGEGPLGTDTQYF. CDR3 nucleotide sequence: TGTGCCAGCAGTGAAGGTGAGGGCCCCCTTGGGACAGATACGCAGTATTTT. Variable domain in full (rest from reference TRBV2 and TRBJ2-3): EPEVTQTPSHQVTQMGQEVILRCVPISNHLYFYWYRQILGQKVEFLVSFYNNEISEKSEIFDDQFSVERPDGSNFTLKIRSTKLEDSAMYFCASSEGEGPLGTDTQYFGPGTRLTVL.

The rearrangement links TRBV6-5 to TRBJ2-1, with 11 bases aligning to TRBD2. The trim removed 4 bases at V and 7 bases at J, leaving 3 bases unmatched. Germline CDR1 and CDR2: MNHEY and SVGAGI. The CDR3 spans 14 residues. CDR3 DNA: TGTGCCAGCAGTTCAATAGCGGGGGGGAATGAGCAGTTCTTC. Protein sequence: CASSSIAGGNEQFF.

A remark on this clone: Other DNA sequences in the same sample also yield this CDR3. The J gene is TRBJ2-1, the V gene TRBV9, with D tentatively TRBD1 (5 bases). Trimming left V 4 bases short and J 4 bases short, with 15 bases between. CDR3 length: 15 residues. Germline CDR1 and CDR2: SGDLS and YYNGEE. The CDR3 sequence is CASSPRQGGYNEQFF. DNA for the CDR3: TGTGCCAGCAGCCCCCGGCAGGGTGGATACAATGAGCAGTTCTTC.

The rearrangement joins TRBV27 to TRBJ1-5, with 7 bases fitting TRBD1. Unmatched junction bases numbered 4, after V lost 6 bases and J lost 2 bases. Germline values: CDR1 MNHEY, CDR2 SMNVEV (reference sequence). CDR3 size: 14 residues. In nucleotides, the CDR3 is TGTGCCAGCAGCGACAGGGAAGGCAATCAGCCCCAGCATTTT. Amino acids: CASSDREGNQPQHF.

Only a few counts were recorded for this clone. The rearrangement uses TRBV4-1 and TRBJ1-6; no clear D gene. The CDR3 runs to 12 residues. V dropped 3 bases and J dropped 7 bases, with 4 bases sitting between them. Germline CDR1 and CDR2: MGHRA and YSYEKL. This CDR3 is CASSHINSPLHF. Written as DNA, the CDR3 is TGCGCCAGCAGCCACATCAATTCACCCCTCCACTTT.

This clone was seen just once. This chain links TRBV19 with TRBJ2-7; 7 positions match TRBD1. Germline trimming cut 6 bases from V and 7 bases from J; bases unmatched to any gene: 9. Germline V gene lookup returns CDR1 LNHDA and CDR2 SQIVND (reference sequence). CDR3 length equals 13 residues. In DNA form, the CDR3 reads TGTGCCAGTAGCTGGAACAGGGGAGCTGAGCAGTACTTC. This gives the protein CASSWNRGAEQYF.

CDR3 nucleotides: TGTGCCAGCAGCCCCGACAGCTACAATGAGCAGTTCTTC. It encodes CASSPDSYNEQFF. The chain has TRBV5-6 and TRBJ2-1; the D gene is possibly TRBD1 (5 bases). Germline lookup yields CDR1 SGHDT and CDR2 YYEEEE. Trimming took 4 bases from V and 3 from J, leaving 8 bases between them. The CDR3 spans 13 residues.

This sequence joins TRBV15 and TRBJ2-7; 9 bases map to TRBD1. The length of the CDR3 is 15 residues. Losses at the gene ends were 4 bases for V and 4 bases for J; bases not matched to a gene: 8. The germline V gene has CDR1 LNHNV and CDR2 YYDKDF (reference sequence). The CDR3 spells CATSTGTGGRYEQYF. As DNA, the CDR3 is TGTGCCACCAGCACAGGAACAGGGGGCCGGTACGAGCAGTACTTC.

This chain uses TRBV7-8 with TRBJ1-4, with D perhaps matching TRBD1 (6 bases). Per the germline V gene, CDR1 is SGHVS and CDR2 is FQNEAQ. CDR3 length equals 16 residues. V was trimmed by 4 bases and J by 7 bases, leaving 19 bases between them. The CDR3 DNA reads TGTGCCAGCAGCTACCGGGGGGGGCTAAAGGGTGAAAAACTGTTTTTT. This codes for CASSYRGGLKGEKLFF.

V gene TRBV7-2 combines with J gene TRBJ1-6; D not certain. The ends were cut back, 3 bases at V and 6 bases at J, with 12 bases in the middle. The CDR3 has 15 residues. Looked up from germline, CDR1 is SGHTA and CDR2 is FQGNSA. CDR3 sequence: CASSLRGTGNSPLHF. In nucleotides, the CDR3 is TGTGCCAGCAGCTTGAGAGGCACGGGTAATTCACCCCTCCACTTT.

The chain employs TRBV7-2 and TRBJ1-2, with 7 bases fitting TRBD1. The CDR3 has 14 amino acids. CDR1 and CDR2 (germline): SGHTA, FQGNSA. The V and J ends lost 2 bases and 7 bases, in that order; junction bases with no gene match: 7. CDR3 bases: TGTGCCAGCAGCTTATACAGGGGAGATAGTGGCTACACCTTC. It is translated as CASSLYRGDSGYTF.